This T cell receptor beta chain was identified during a study of CD8 T cells in Susac syndrome. cDNA came from around 0.5 to 1 ug RNA primed by random hexamers. Amplification of TCR beta CDR3 used immunoSEQ multiplex PCR across 54 Vbeta and 13 Jbeta. One entry per CDR3 protein results from TCRdb running MiXCR on the immunoSEQ multiplex PCR reads. This sample has around 270,000 distinct CDR3 sequences; about 82% occur once, and the top ten carry approximately 0.2%. With 1 base removed from V and 5 bases from J, the gap between germline ends came to 14 bases. The CDR3 is 15 residues long. Germline V gene data show CDR1 as MNHEY and CDR2 as SVGAGI. Control patients had untreated stable or active relapsing-remitting multiple sclerosis by revised McDonald criteria.

This chain connects TRBV6-5 to TRBJ1-1, with D possibly TRBD1 on 5 matching bases. The sequencing input was CD8+ T cells from PBMCs. The source of this sequence is a human donor with multiple sclerosis. The CDR3 DNA reads TGTGCCAGCAGTTACTACGGACATCTAAGGACTGAAGCTTTCTTT. Protein: CASSYYGHLRTEAFF.